The 2 T cell receptor beta chains in this list originate from one sample, sequenced in a study of CXCR3-negative and CXCR3-positive naive CD8 T cells. The method, 5' RACE with UMI labels, was used to prepare the TRB cDNA libraries. Following a re-call of the 5' RACE reads, TCRdb has one entry per CDR3 protein and lacks DNA. The listing contains around 34,000 distinct CDR3 sequences. Input material: memory CD8+ T cells from blood. The source is a human donor in good health. Some clones in this sample may be carry-over from other donors' samples.

V gene TRBV4-1 combines with J gene TRBJ2-7; checking the TCRdb D call of TRBD1 is not possible without DNA. CDR1 and CDR2 from the germline V gene are MGHRA and YSYEKL. The CDR3 sequence is 16 residues long. CDR3: CASSQGAGDLSYEQYF.

The chain employs TRBV28 and TRBJ1-6; without DNA, the TCRdb call of TRBD1 cannot be checked. This CDR3 is built from 13 residues. CDR1 is MDHEN and CDR2 is SYDVKM in the germline V gene. The CDR3 loop reads CAGRTGGRSPLHF. Variable domain in full (rest from reference TRBV28 and TRBJ1-6): DVKVTQSSRYLVKRTGEKVFLECVQDMDHENMFWYRQDPGLGLRLIYFSYDVKMKEKGDIPEGYSVSREKKERFSLILESASTNQTSMYLCAGRTGGRSPLHFGNGTRLTVT.